This T cell receptor beta chain was sequenced in a study of identical twins. This CDR3 region has 13 residues. V lost 8 bases and J lost 4, with 11 bases in between. Germline CDR1 and CDR2: SNHLY and FYNNEI. This clonotype was found a few times. TCRdb itself ran the 5' RACE reads through MiXCR, one entry per CDR3 protein. The data contain roughly 720,000 distinct CDR3 sequences, around a sixth of them seen just once; the ten biggest clones take up about an eighth. These records were also assigned to another study, of T cells expressing NK-cell markers.

This sequence joins TRBV2 and TRBJ1-4; D unclear. This receptor was taken from a woman younger than 35 in good health. The specimen was PBMCs. CDR3 coding DNA: TGTGCCAGCCGACCAGCCGGTAATGAAAAACTGTTTTTT. This codes for CASRPAGNEKLFF.